This T cell receptor (beta chain) originates from a study of blood T cell repertoires in COVID-19. Study as a whole: Samples representing acute and convalescent COVID-19 were sourced from the United States, Italy and Spain. The cDNA or gDNA used as material had been derived from T cells, B-cell-depleted T cells, or PBMCs.

The V and J ends lost 6 bases and 0 bases respectively, with 12 bases between them. Germline V gives CDR1 SNHLY, CDR2 FYNNEI. CDR3 length: 15 residues. As originally analysed: Estimation of nucleated cell counts relied on the amplification of reference gene primers. The data were produced by immunoSEQ multiplex PCR, yet TCRdb's version contains in-frame clones alone and is incomplete. The D gene and trimming were derived from the DNA, and the V and J assignments and clone size from that table. This sample carries about 280,000 clones, approximately 85% of them seen once, and the ten largest clones take about 14%.

The source of this sequence is a human donor in a cohort sampled during active COVID-19. The gene calls are TRBV2 and TRBJ1-5, with a weak D call TRBD1 (6 bases). The sequencing input was peripheral blood. The CDR3, as DNA: TGTGCCAGCAGGAAGACAGGTTATAGCAATCAGCCCCAGCATTTT. Its protein product is CASRKTGYSNQPQHF.